The clone carrying this T cell receptor (beta chain) was counted ten times or more. Libraries were prepared by immunoSEQ multiplex PCR; TCRdb keeps only in-frame clonotypes and omits some of them. The data hold approximately 300,000 clones, with approximately 84% observed a single time. The data derive from a study of blood T cell repertoires in COVID-19. Between the trimmed V and J ends, which lost 5 bases and 7 bases, there was a span of 14 bases. This CDR3 contains 13 residues. Germline CDR1 SGHTA, CDR2 FQGNSA. Sequencing input: peripheral blood. The chain is built from TRBV7-2 and TRBJ1-1; a possible D gene is TRBD1 (5 bases). This sequence originates from a person aged 65-85 years with COVID-19, enrolled during active disease. The CDR3, as DNA: TGTGCCAGCAGCGCGTGGGGCTCAAGTGAAGCTTTCTTT. Translating it yields CASSAWGSSEAFF.